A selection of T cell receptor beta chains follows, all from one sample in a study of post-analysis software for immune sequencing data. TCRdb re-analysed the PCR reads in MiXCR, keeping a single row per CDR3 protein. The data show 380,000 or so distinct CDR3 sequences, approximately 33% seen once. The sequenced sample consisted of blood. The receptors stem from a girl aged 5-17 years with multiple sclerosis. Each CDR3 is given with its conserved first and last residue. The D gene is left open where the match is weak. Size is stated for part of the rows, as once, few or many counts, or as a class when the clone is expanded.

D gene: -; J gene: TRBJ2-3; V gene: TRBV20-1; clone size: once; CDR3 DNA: TGCAGTGCTAGAGATGGCTTTTGGGGGGAGTTAACAGATACGCAGTATTTT; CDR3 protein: CSARDGFWGELTDTQYF
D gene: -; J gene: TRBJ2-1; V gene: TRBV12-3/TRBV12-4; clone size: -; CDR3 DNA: TGTGCCAGCAGTTATAGAACGGTATGGACCCCTCCCTACAATGAGCAGTTCTTC; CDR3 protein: CASSYRTVWTPPYNEQFF
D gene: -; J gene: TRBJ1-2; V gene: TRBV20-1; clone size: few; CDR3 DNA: TGCAGTGCTAGCCCCCGGGACACCCTCGCGGGCTACACCTTC; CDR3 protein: CSASPRDTLAGYTF
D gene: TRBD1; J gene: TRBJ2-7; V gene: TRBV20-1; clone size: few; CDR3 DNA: TGCAGTGCCCCTGGGACAGGGGAGGCCGAGCAGTACTTC; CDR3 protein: CSAPGTGEAEQYF
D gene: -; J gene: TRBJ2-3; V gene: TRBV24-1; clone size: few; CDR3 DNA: TGTGCCACCAGTGGTTCGGGTATCACAGATACGCAGTATTTT; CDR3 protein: CATSGSGITDTQYF
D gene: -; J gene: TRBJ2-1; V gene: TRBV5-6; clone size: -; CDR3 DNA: TGTGCCAGCAGCTTGGGACTCCTACCTCTCTACAATGAGCAGTTCTTC; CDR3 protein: CASSLGLLPLYNEQFF
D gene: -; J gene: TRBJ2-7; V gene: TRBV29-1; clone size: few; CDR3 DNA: TGCAGCGTTGAAGATCTCGCTGGGGGGCAGATAAAGCAGTACTTC; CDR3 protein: CSVEDLAGGQIKQYF
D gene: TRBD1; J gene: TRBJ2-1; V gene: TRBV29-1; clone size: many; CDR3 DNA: TGCAGCGTACTCACCGGACAGGGGCTAACCCACAATGAGCAGTTCTTC; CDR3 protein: CSVLTGQGLTHNEQFF
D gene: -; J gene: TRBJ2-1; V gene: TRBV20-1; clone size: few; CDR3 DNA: TGCAGTGCTAGGGGGCTGCTGAGCTCCTACAATGAGCAGTTCTTC; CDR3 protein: CSARGLLSSYNEQFF
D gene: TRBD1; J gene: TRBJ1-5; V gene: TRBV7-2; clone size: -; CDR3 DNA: TGTGCCAGCAGTTCGAGGACAGGGGATCAGCCCCAGCATTTT; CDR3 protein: CASSSRTGDQPQHF
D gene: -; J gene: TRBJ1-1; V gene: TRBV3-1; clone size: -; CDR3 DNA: TGTGCCAGCAGTCTCGAGGGATTGGGGAACACTGAAGCTTTCTTT; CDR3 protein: CASSLEGLGNTEAFF
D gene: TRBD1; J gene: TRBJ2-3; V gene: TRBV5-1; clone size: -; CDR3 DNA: TGCGCCAGCAGCCCGATGGGACAGAGATTCACAGATACGCAGTATTTT; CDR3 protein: CASSPMGQRFTDTQYF
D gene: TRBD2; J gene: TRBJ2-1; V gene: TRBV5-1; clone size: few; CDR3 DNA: TGCGCCAGCAGCTTCGGACTAGCGGGGTACAATGAGCAGTTCTTC; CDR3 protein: CASSFGLAGYNEQFF
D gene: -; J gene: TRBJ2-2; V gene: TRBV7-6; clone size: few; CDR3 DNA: TGTGCCAGCAGGCCAGGGGCCGGGGAGCTGTTTTTT; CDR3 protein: CASRPGAGELFF
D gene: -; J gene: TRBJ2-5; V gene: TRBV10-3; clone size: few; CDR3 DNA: TGTGCCATCAGTGGAGGGGGCGGGGGAGGTGAGACCCAGTACTTC; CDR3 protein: CAISGGGGGGETQYF
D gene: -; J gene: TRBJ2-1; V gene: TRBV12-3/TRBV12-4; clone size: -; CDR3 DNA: TGTGCCAGCAGTTTAGGGGAACTCCCGGGGTTCTTC; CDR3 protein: CASSLGELPGFF
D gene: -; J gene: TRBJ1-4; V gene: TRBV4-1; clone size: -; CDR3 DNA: TGCGCCAGCAGCCAAGGTAGCCAGGGAGGCGAAAAACTGTTTTTT; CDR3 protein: CASSQGSQGGEKLFF
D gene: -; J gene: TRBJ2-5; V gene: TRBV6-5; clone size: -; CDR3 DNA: TGTGCCAGCAGTTACAGGAGGGGTTGGAGTGACCAAGAGACCCAGTACTTC; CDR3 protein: CASSYRRGWSDQETQYF
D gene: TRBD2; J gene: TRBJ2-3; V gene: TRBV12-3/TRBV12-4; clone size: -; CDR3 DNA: TGTGCCAGCAGTTTGGCCCTAGCGGGGGACACAGATACGCAGTATTTT; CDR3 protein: CASSLALAGDTDTQYF
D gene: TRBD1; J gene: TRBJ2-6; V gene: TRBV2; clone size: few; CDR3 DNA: TGTGCCAGCAGTGAAGCACGAGGGGACAGCCTCGGTGGGGCCAACGTCCTGACTTTC; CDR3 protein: CASSEARGDSLGGANVLTF
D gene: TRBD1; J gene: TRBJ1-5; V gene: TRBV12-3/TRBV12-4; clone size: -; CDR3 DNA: TGTGCCAGCAGACCGAGAGGGGGCGGCAATCAGCCCCAGCATTTT; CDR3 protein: CASRPRGGGNQPQHF
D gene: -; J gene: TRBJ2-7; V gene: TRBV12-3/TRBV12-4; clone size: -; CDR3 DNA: TGTGCCAGCAGTTTTAGGGGGGCCTCCTACGAGCAGTACTTC; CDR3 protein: CASSFRGASYEQYF
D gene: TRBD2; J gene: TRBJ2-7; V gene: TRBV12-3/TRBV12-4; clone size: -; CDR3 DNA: TGTGCCAGCAGTCTGAGGACTAGCGGGGGGGGTTCCTACGAGCAGTACTTC; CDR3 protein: CASSLRTSGGGSYEQYF
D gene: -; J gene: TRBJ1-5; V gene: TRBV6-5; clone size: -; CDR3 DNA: TGTGCCAGCAGTCCTAGAGCTTATAGCAATCAGCCCCAGCATTTT; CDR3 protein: CASSPRAYSNQPQHF
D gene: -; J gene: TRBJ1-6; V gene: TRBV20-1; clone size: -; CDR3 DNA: TGCAGTGCTAGATCCCGCCTCGGCGGATATAATTCACCCCTCCACTTT; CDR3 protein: CSARSRLGGYNSPLHF
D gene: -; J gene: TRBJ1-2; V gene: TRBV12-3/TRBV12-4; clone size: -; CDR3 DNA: TGTGCCAGCAGTCTTACGGAATGGGGCTATGGCTACACCTTC; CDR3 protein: CASSLTEWGYGYTF
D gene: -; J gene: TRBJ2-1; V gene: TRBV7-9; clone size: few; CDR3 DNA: TGTGCCAGCAGCTTTTACAGTTACAATGAGCAGTTCTTC; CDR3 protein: CASSFYSYNEQFF
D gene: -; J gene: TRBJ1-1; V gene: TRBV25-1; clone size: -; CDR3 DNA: TGTGCCAGCAGTCAAGGGGGTTCGGGCACTGAAGCTTTCTTT; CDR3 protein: CASSQGGSGTEAFF
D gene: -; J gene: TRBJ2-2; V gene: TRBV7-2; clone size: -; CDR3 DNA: TGTGCCAGCAGCTTTGCGGGTCCGGGGAACACCGGGGAGCTGTTTTTT; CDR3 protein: CASSFAGPGNTGELFF
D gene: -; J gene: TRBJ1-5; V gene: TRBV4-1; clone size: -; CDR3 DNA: TGCGCCAGCAGCCAAGCTGGAGTGCTCTATAGCAATCAGCCCCAGCATTTT; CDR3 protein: CASSQAGVLYSNQPQHF
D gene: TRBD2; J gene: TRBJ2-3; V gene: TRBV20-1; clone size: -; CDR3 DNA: TGCAGTGCTAGTGGCGGACTAGAAAGGTCCACAGATACGCAGTATTTT; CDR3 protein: CSASGGLERSTDTQYF
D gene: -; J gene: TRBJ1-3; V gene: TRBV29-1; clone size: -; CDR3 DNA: TGCAGCGTTGTATCGGGGTTCGGAAACACCATATATTTT; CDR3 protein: CSVVSGFGNTIYF
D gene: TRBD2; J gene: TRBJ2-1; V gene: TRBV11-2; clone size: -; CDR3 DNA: TGTGCCAGCAGCTCTAGGGGGACTAGCGGGGCGCACAATGAGCAGTTCTTC; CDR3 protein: CASSSRGTSGAHNEQFF
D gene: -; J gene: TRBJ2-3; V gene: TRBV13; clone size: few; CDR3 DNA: TGTGCCAGCAGCTCCCCCTGGATGCCTAGCACAGATACGCAGTATTTT; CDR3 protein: CASSSPWMPSTDTQYF
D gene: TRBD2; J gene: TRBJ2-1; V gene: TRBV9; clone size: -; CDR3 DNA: TGTGCCAGCAGCCCCTTTAGCGGGGGGCTCAATGAGCAGTTCTTC; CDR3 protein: CASSPFSGGLNEQFF
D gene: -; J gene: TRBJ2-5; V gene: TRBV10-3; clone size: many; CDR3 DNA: TGTGCCATCAGTTGGACAGACCAAGAGACCCAGTACTTC; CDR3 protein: CAISWTDQETQYF
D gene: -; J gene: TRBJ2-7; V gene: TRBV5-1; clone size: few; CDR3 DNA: TGCGCCAGCACACAGAAGCAGTACTTC; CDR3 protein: CASTQKQYF
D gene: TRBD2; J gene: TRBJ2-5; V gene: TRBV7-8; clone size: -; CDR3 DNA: TGTGCCAGCAGCTTAGCGGGGACTAGTAGGGAGACCCAGTACTTC; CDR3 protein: CASSLAGTSRETQYF
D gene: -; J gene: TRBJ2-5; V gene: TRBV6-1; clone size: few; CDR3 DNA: TGTGCCAGCAGTGCCACGTCTAGCGCCGAGACCCAGTACTTC; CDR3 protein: CASSATSSAETQYF
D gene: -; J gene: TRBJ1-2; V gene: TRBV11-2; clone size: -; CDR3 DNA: TGTGCCACCGTGAGCCTGGGCTATGGCTACACCTTC; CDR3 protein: CATVSLGYGYTF
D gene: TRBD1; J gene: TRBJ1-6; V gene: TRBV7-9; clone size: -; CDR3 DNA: TGTGCCAGCAGCTTAGAGTTAAGACAGGGGACTTCACCCCTCCACTTT; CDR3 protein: CASSLELRQGTSPLHF
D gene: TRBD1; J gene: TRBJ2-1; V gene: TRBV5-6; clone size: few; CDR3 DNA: TGTGCCAGCAGCTTGGGACAGGGTTGGGACAATAAGCAGTTCTTC; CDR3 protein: CASSLGQGWDNKQFF
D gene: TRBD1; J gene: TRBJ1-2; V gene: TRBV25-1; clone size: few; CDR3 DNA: TGTGCCAGCAGTGATACAGGGGCCCCCTATGGCTACACCTTC; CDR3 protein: CASSDTGAPYGYTF
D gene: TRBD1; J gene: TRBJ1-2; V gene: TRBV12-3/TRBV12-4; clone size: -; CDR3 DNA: TGTGCCAGCGGTCAGGGGGTGAGTCCCATTGGGCTCTATGGCTACACCTTC; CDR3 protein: CASGQGVSPIGLYGYTF
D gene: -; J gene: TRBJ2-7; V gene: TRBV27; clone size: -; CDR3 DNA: TGTGCCAGCAGTCGCGCGACAGGTGGTTTCTACGAGCAGTACTTC; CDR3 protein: CASSRATGGFYEQYF
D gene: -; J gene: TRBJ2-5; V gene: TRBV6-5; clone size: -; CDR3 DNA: TGTGCCAGCAGTTCCTACAGGGAGTTCTTCCAAGAGACCCAGTACTTC; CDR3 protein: CASSSYREFFQETQYF